A selection of T cell receptor beta chains follows, all from one sample in a study of CD8 T cells in ankylosing spondylitis. TCRdb itself ran the 5' RACE reads through MiXCR, one entry per CDR3 protein. Among some 150,000 distinct CDR3 sequences listed, over 9.5% were seen once. Sequenced material: blood, either unsorted or a sorted T cell fraction (not recorded which). The receptors were gathered from a female donor with ankylosing spondylitis or in good health (not recorded which). The CDR3 runs from the conserved cysteine through the conserved F or W.

>TRBV5-1|14|TRBJ2-6
CASCVFSGANVLTF
>TRBV20-1|15|TRBJ2-7
CSARETARNFYEQYF
>TRBV3-1|15|TRBJ2-1
CASGQVHGVYNEQFF
>TRBV29-1|14|TRBJ2-3
CSVVRTGISDTQYF
>TRBV12-3/TRBV12-4|12|TRBJ1-4
CASSVVGEKLFF
>TRBV10-3|13|TRBJ1-5
CAISERVDQPQHF
>TRBV20-1|13|TRBJ1-3
CSARRGLGNTIYF
>TRBV5-1|19|TRBJ2-1
CASSLGPSVRLVGYNEQFF
>TRBV19|15|TRBJ1-2
CASTPTWTGDYGYTF
>TRBV28|16|TRBJ1-6
CASSSPGDWDNSPLHF
>TRBV20-1|13|TRBJ2-1
CSARKSSYNEQFF
>TRBV19|14|TRBJ1-1
CASSIENSNTEAFF
>TRBV9|16|TRBJ1-1
CASSGERLHLNTEAFF
>TRBV5-1|15|TRBJ2-1
CASSLVAGVDNEQFF
>TRBV7-3|14|TRBJ2-2
CASSQTGNTGELFF
>TRBV11-2|19|TRBJ2-7
CASSLSPLWRQGVAYEQYF
>TRBV12-3/TRBV12-4|15|TRBJ1-5
CASSSGSLSNQPQHF
>TRBV3-1|15|TRBJ1-6
CASSQGTFYNSPLHF
>TRBV12-3/TRBV12-4|14|TRBJ1-1
CASSFSGRNTEAFF
>TRBV20-1|15|TRBJ2-1
CSARVASGSYNEQFF
>TRBV28|16|TRBJ2-1
CASRELRRSNHNEQFF
>TRBV6-5|15|TRBJ1-1
CASSYSKGQGGEAFF
>TRBV10-3|15|TRBJ2-2
CAISAEGLNTGELFF
>TRBV6-5|16|TRBJ1-1
CASSYSKVEGSHGAFF
>TRBV20-1|15|TRBJ1-3
CSARDKLSSGNTIYF
>TRBV5-1|15|TRBJ2-5
CASSSQGLGLETQYF
>TRBV19|15|TRBJ1-2
CASSVSGTGGYGYTF
>TRBV6-5|15|TRBJ1-5
CASGSRRGGDQPQHF
>TRBV7-2|14|TRBJ1-2
CASSFDGGTYGYTF
>TRBV24-1|15|TRBJ2-1
CATGGTSGSSNEQFF
>TRBV6-1|14|TRBJ2-3
CASTRARSTDTQYF
>TRBV6-1|13|TRBJ2-5
CASSRTTAETQYF